This is a list of T cell receptor beta chains from one sample in a study of T cells in Graves' hyperthyroidism and ophthalmopathy. MiXCR, run by TCRdb on the multiplex PCR reads, gives a single entry per CDR3 protein. Here the sample spans 250,000 to 350,000 distinct CDR3 sequences, 22% being singletons. Specimen: blood. The receptor source for this set is a man aged 25 to 40 with Graves' ophthalmopathy. Both conserved end residues are part of each CDR3. A D gene is named only where the DNA matches it firmly. Rows may omit the clone size; those that give it use once, few, many or a size class.

TRBJ1-3,TRBV6-2/TRBV6-3,18,-,-,TGTGCCAGCCGAGGGGGGGTCCGCGGACTATTCTCTGGAAACACCATATATTTT,CASRGGVRGLFSGNTIYF
TRBJ1-4,TRBV7-3,13,-,-,TGTGCCAGCAGCTTACAACGGGACACGAAACTGTTTTTT,CASSLQRDTKLFF
TRBJ2-7,TRBV6-1,14,-,few,TGTGCCAGCAGTGATCTTTCCTTCTCCTACGAGCAGTACTTC,CASSDLSFSYEQYF
TRBJ1-5,TRBV12-3/TRBV12-4,12,-,-,TGTGCCAGCAGTTCCCTGGTTCAGCCCCAGCATTTT,CASSSLVQPQHF
TRBJ2-7,TRBV19,14,-,once,TGTGCCAGTAGTTCCAAAGCTTTCTCCTACGAGCAGTACTTC,CASSSKAFSYEQYF
TRBJ1-6,TRBV30,12,-,many,TGTGCCTGGAGTGCCACCGGGACACCAGTCCACTTT,CAWSATGTPVHF
TRBJ2-3,TRBV5-1,17,TRBD1,few,TGCGCCAGCAGCCCACGTCTGGGGACAGGGGCTGCAGATACGCAGTATTTT,CASSPRLGTGAADTQYF
TRBJ2-5,TRBV2,14,-,-,TGTGCCAGCAGTTGGGACTTCGTCCAAGAGACCCAGTACTTC,CASSWDFVQETQYF
TRBJ2-1,TRBV11-1,14,-,-,TGTGCCAGCAGCTTAGAGCCCAGCAACAATGAGCAGTTCTTC,CASSLEPSNNEQFF
TRBJ2-1,TRBV28,15,TRBD2,-,TGTGCCAGCAGTTCGGACAGCGGGAGTATCGATGAGCAGTTCTTC,CASSSDSGSIDEQFF
TRBJ2-1,TRBV20-1,18,TRBD2,many,TGCAGTGCTAGAGAAGTAGTGGGACTAGCGGGAGGGAACAATGAGCAGTTCTTC,CSAREVVGLAGGNNEQFF
TRBJ1-2,TRBV28,12,-,many,TGTGCCAGCACCCAGACAGTCTATGGCTACACCTTC,CASTQTVYGYTF
TRBJ2-5,TRBV4-2,15,TRBD2,-,TGTGCCAGACTTCTTACAGCGGGGAAACAAGAGACCCAGTACTTC,CARLLTAGKQETQYF
TRBJ2-2,TRBV11-2,14,-,many,TGTGCCAGCAGGCTGTACAGGAGTGCCGGGGAGCTGTTTTTT,CASRLYRSAGELFF
TRBJ2-2,TRBV18,17,-,-,TGTGCCAGCTCACCGTCGGCCCCCCGAGGCTTTTCCGGGGAGCTGTTTTTT,CASSPSAPRGFSGELFF
TRBJ2-7,TRBV9,14,-,few,TGTGCCAGCAGCGTAGCGGGAGAGTCCTACGAGCAGTACTTC,CASSVAGESYEQYF
TRBJ2-1,TRBV5-6,16,TRBD1,few,TGTGCCAGCAGCTACTTCACAGGGGGCGCCTACAATGAGCAGTTCTTC,CASSYFTGGAYNEQFF
TRBJ2-7,TRBV20-1,13,-,-,TGCAGTGCTAGTTTACCAGTATCGCCCGAGCAGTACTTC,CSASLPVSPEQYF
TRBJ2-2,TRBV15,14,-,-,TGTGCCACCAGCAGTGGTCAGGGCACCGGGGAGCTGTTTTTT,CATSSGQGTGELFF
TRBJ1-1,TRBV14,14,-,-,TGTGCCAGCAGCCAAATTGGGGGGCGTAGTGAAGCTTTCTTT,CASSQIGGRSEAFF
TRBJ2-7,TRBV11-2,14,-,many,TGTGCCAGCAGCTTGACGACAGGAAGATACGAGCAGTACTTC,CASSLTTGRYEQYF
TRBJ2-5,TRBV7-3,16,-,few,TGTGCCAGCAGCCCAGAGCCAAGGGGAACCCGGGAGACCCAGTACTTC,CASSPEPRGTRETQYF
TRBJ1-1,TRBV30,11,-,-,TGTGCCTGGGAAAAGGACACTGAAGCTTTCTTT,CAWEKDTEAFF
TRBJ1-1,TRBV20-1,14,-,many,TGCAGTGCTAGAGATCGGGTCATGAACACTGAAGCTTTCTTT,CSARDRVMNTEAFF
TRBJ2-5,TRBV4-1,15,-,few,TGCGCCAGCAGCCGCCTGGACTATCCAGGAGAGACCCAGTACTTC,CASSRLDYPGETQYF